This T cell receptor (beta chain) was identified in a study of shared clonotypes between healthy human individuals. Study results and limitations: In the sorted subsets, rarefaction showed sequencing was incomplete despite large depth. Represented diversity (both genetic and exposure-history) was limited by the small number of donors.

The sample holds a few counts of this clone. Its antigen is unknown. Germline loops: CDR1 MNHNY, CDR2 SVGAGI (reference sequence). Losses at the gene ends were 4 bases for V and 6 bases for J; bases not matched to a gene: 9. This CDR3 has 15 residues. Profiling relied on immunoSEQ multiplex PCR, and the TCRdb table lists in-frame clones only, not all of them. The sample has 780,000 or so clones; approximately 77% are singletons. Among the donors, all were Caucasian adults who lived in Nashville, Tennessee. The sequenced sample was memory CD4+ T cells sorted from blood. Subset meaning: CD45RA-negative fraction. V usage is TRBV6-6 and J usage is TRBJ1-5; 7 bases are a match to TRBD1. The TCR originated in a woman between 25 and 40 years old in good health. CDR3 amino acids: CASSSIDREGQPQHF. Written as DNA, the CDR3 is TGTGCCAGCAGTTCCATCGACAGGGAGGGTCAGCCCCAGCATTTT.